This entry features one T cell receptor (beta chain) sequence. The V end was cut by 3 bases, the J end by 8 bases, with 20 bases between. This CDR3 comprises 16 residues. TCRdb independently ran MiXCR on the RT-PCR reads; one entry per CDR3 protein. The sample contains hundreds of thousands of distinct CDR3 sequences, 12% to 15% of which appear only once. This receptor was obtained from a female donor in good health, serving as a healthy control. The chain combines TRBV12-3 or TRBV12-4 with TRBJ2-1; TRBD2 is a possible D gene (6 bases). The sequencing input was memory CD4+ T cells from blood. The DNA of the CDR3 is TGTGCCAGCAGTTTTCGTGGGGTTTTTGGGACTGATGAGCAGTTCTTC. Encoded protein: CASSFRGVFGTDEQFF.